The rows below give T cell receptor beta chains drawn from one sample of a study of T cells in localized non-small cell lung cancer. Assay used: immunoSEQ multiplex PCR; TCRdb lists only in-frame clones, some missing. The sample yields approximately 30,000 clones, 80% to 90% seen once. This specimen consisted of peripheral blood, obtained before any cancer treatment. These receptors originate from a woman between 18 and 55 years old with stage I lung adenocarcinoma. Both conserved end residues are part of each CDR3. The order of the fields is J gene, D gene, V gene, clone size, CDR3 DNA, CDR3 protein. D genes are given only for firm matches. The size field is filled for only some rows; it gives once, few, many or a size class.

TRBJ1-5,.,TRBV19,once,TGTGCCAGTAGTATAGGGCCACTCCCCCAGCATTTT,CASSIGPLPQHF
TRBJ2-7,.,TRBV28,.,TGTGCCAGCAGTAATCACGTTGGCGAGCAGTACTTC,CASSNHVGEQYF
TRBJ2-1,.,TRBV28,.,TGTGCCAGCAGTTTAAGATGGAGAACTGGGGAGCAGTTCTTC,CASSLRWRTGEQFF
TRBJ2-2,.,TRBV19,.,TGTGCCAGTAGTCCCGCAGGGGCCGGGGAGCTGTTTTTT,CASSPAGAGELFF
TRBJ1-1,TRBD1,TRBV5-1,once,TGCGCCAGCAGCCCAGAAGGGGGCGAGGTGAACACTGAAGCTTTCTTT,CASSPEGGEVNTEAFF
TRBJ2-2,.,TRBV6-5,.,TGTGCCAGCAGACCGGGACAGAACACCGGGGAGCTGTTTTTT,CASRPGQNTGELFF
TRBJ1-2,.,TRBV27,.,TGTGCCAGCAGCCCCGGCAGTAACTATGGCTACACCTTC,CASSPGSNYGYTF
TRBJ1-3,.,TRBV19,few,TGTGCCAGTAGTATGGCAGAACTCTCTGGAAACACCATATATTTT,CASSMAELSGNTIYF
TRBJ2-5,.,TRBV4-1,.,TGCGCCAGCAGCCGGGACCTCCATAGCGAGACCCAGTACTTC,CASSRDLHSETQYF
TRBJ1-5,.,TRBV28,.,TGTGCCACGGGTCCGCGCAATCAGCCCCAGCATTTT,CATGPRNQPQHF
TRBJ2-7,.,TRBV13,.,TGTGCCAGCAGCCCCGGAGGGGCTGGTTGGGAGCAGTACTTC,CASSPGGAGWEQYF
TRBJ2-5,TRBD2,TRBV28,.,TGTGCCAGCAGTTTATTTTCTAGCGGGAGAGGTGGGACCCAGTACTTC,CASSLFSSGRGGTQYF
TRBJ1-5,.,TRBV27,.,TGTGCCAGCAGTACCGTTGGATTCAATCAGCCCCAGCATTTT,CASSTVGFNQPQHF
TRBJ2-3,.,TRBV13,.,TGTGCCAGCAGCTTTAGTCTATCTAGCACAGATACGCAGTATTTT,CASSFSLSSTDTQYF
TRBJ2-1,.,TRBV9,.,TGTGCCAGCAGCGTAGTGGGCAATAACAATGAGCAGTTCTTC,CASSVVGNNNEQFF
TRBJ2-5,.,TRBV7-3,.,TGTGCCAGCAGCTTAATAGGCCAGCCAGGAGAGACCCAGTACTTC,CASSLIGQPGETQYF
TRBJ2-4,.,TRBV5-5,.,TGTGCCAGCAGCCCGGGCCCTCCCAAAAACATTCAGTACTTC,CASSPGPPKNIQYF
TRBJ2-3,TRBD2,TRBV29-1,.,TGCAGCGTTGAAGTCGCGGGAGTAGTAGTTGTCTCAGATACGCAGTATTTT,CSVEVAGVVVVSDTQYF
TRBJ2-7,.,TRBV6-1,.,TGTGCCAGCAGTCCCCAGGGGACGTACGAGCAGTACTTC,CASSPQGTYEQYF
TRBJ1-5,TRBD1,TRBV28,.,TGTGCCAGCAGTAAGGGTTTGGGACAGGGAGGAAATAGCAATCAGCCCCAGCATTTT,CASSKGLGQGGNSNQPQHF
TRBJ2-1,TRBD2,TRBV19,.,TGTGCCAGTAGTAAAGGACTAGCGGGAGGAGGTTACAATGAGCAGTTCTTC,CASSKGLAGGGYNEQFF
TRBJ2-1,.,TRBV2,.,TGTGCCAGCAGTGACCAGCGACCCCGGGGACACAATGAGCAGTTCTTC,CASSDQRPRGHNEQFF
TRBJ2-2,TRBD2,TRBV27,once,TGTGCCAGCAGCCCCCTTCTGGCTAGCGGGATTACCGGGGAGCTGTTTTTT,CASSPLLASGITGELFF
TRBJ1-3,.,TRBV7-8,.,TGTGCCAGCAGCCCACGAGCGGCTGCGGGAAACACCATATATTTT,CASSPRAAAGNTIYF
TRBJ1-1,.,TRBV11-3,.,TGTGCCAAAGATTGGGACGGCACTGAAGCTTTCTTT,CAKDWDGTEAFF
TRBJ1-3,.,TRBV27,.,TGTGCCAGCAGTTTATCCTTCAACCGTGGAAACACCATATATTTT,CASSLSFNRGNTIYF
TRBJ2-7,.,TRBV30,once,TGTGCCTGGAGTGTACATGTATCGGGCGGAGAGCAGTACTTC,CAWSVHVSGGEQYF
TRBJ2-2,TRBD2,TRBV6-5,.,TGTGCCAGCAGTTACGGGACTAGCGGGACCGGGGAGCTGTTTTTT,CASSYGTSGTGELFF
TRBJ1-1,.,TRBV28,.,TGTGCCAGCAGTATATACAGCTTCCCCATGAACACTGAAGCTTTCTTT,CASSIYSFPMNTEAFF
TRBJ1-1,TRBD1,TRBV7-3,.,TGTGCCAGCAGCTCCCAGGGGGGGGCTGAAGCTTTCTTT,CASSSQGGAEAFF
TRBJ2-1,.,TRBV7-2,.,TGTGCCAGCAGCTTAGAACGGAGCCGGCCCAATGAGCAGTTCTTC,CASSLERSRPNEQFF
TRBJ2-7,.,TRBV4-1,.,TGCGCCAGCAGCCAAGAATGGGCAGGCACCTACGAGCAGTACTTC,CASSQEWAGTYEQYF
TRBJ2-1,TRBD2,TRBV19,.,TGTGCCAGTTCGGTGCTAGCGGGCAGCAATGAGCAGTTCTTC,CASSVLAGSNEQFF
TRBJ1-5,.,TRBV18,.,TGTGCCAGCTCAGGGGACACGAATCAGCCCCAGCATTTT,CASSGDTNQPQHF
TRBJ1-5,.,TRBV9,.,TGTGCCAGCAGCGTAGGACAAAATCAGCCCCAGCATTTT,CASSVGQNQPQHF
TRBJ1-5,TRBD1,TRBV5-6,.,TGTGCCAGCAGCTTTGGGACAGGGAGAAATCAGCCCCAGCATTTT,CASSFGTGRNQPQHF
TRBJ2-1,.,TRBV11-3,.,TGTGCCAGCAGCCGAGAATACGACAATGAGCAGTTCTTC,CASSREYDNEQFF
TRBJ2-1,.,TRBV20-1,.,TGCAGTGCTCTGTTACATGAGCAGTTCTTC,CSALLHEQFF
TRBJ2-2,.,TRBV30,.,TGTGCCTGGAGTGGACAATCCTTCACCGGGGAGCTGTTTTTT,CAWSGQSFTGELFF
TRBJ2-7,TRBD1,TRBV4-1,.,TGCGCCAGCAGCCAAGACGAGACAGGGGGCCTCGAGCAGTACTTC,CASSQDETGGLEQYF
TRBJ1-2,.,TRBV6-5,.,TGTGCCAGCAGGGAGGCCTTGGGGCGGGACTATGGCTACACCTTC,CASREALGRDYGYTF
TRBJ2-7,TRBD1,TRBV5-1,.,TGCGCCAGCAGCCAAGGGACAGGGGGCGCCTACGAGCAGTACTTC,CASSQGTGGAYEQYF
TRBJ2-1,.,TRBV5-1,.,TGCGCCAGCAGCTCTCGACAGCCCAATGAGCAGTTCTTC,CASSSRQPNEQFF
TRBJ1-1,.,TRBV28,.,TGTGCCACCCGTGAGGGCGACACTGAAGCTTTCTTT,CATREGDTEAFF
TRBJ1-5,.,TRBV4-1,.,TGCGCCAGCAGCCAAGAGTACTTTTCGGGACTAAGGGCGAATCAGCCCCAGCATTTT,CASSQEYFSGLRANQPQHF
TRBJ2-1,.,TRBV7-3,.,TGTGCCAGCAGCTTAAGCAGAAACAATGAGCAGTTCTTC,CASSLSRNNEQFF
TRBJ1-2,.,TRBV28,.,TGTGCCAGCAGTTTGCCTCCACTGCGGGGTTTAAAGGGAGTACACTATGGCTACACCTTC,CASSLPPLRGLKGVHYGYTF
TRBJ1-1,TRBD1,TRBV4-3,.,TGCGCCAGCAGCCCAGGGACAGCTGAAGAAGCTTTCTTT,CASSPGTAEEAFF
TRBJ2-5,TRBD1,TRBV28,.,TGTGCCAGCAGTTTATCCCGACAGGGTCAAGAGACCCAGTACTTC,CASSLSRQGQETQYF
TRBJ1-2,.,TRBV7-2,.,TGTGCCAGCAGCTTAGATCCGGGGCTCGGCTACACCTTC,CASSLDPGLGYTF
TRBJ2-7,.,TRBV6-5,.,TGTGCCAGCAGACAGGGATCCTACGAGCAGTACTTC,CASRQGSYEQYF
TRBJ1-1,.,TRBV6-1,.,TGTGCCAGCAGTGAATGGGGCGGGGGGTCTGAAGCTTTCTTT,CASSEWGGGSEAFF
TRBJ1-2,.,TRBV28,.,TGTGCCAGCAGTTTAATGATCTCCCAGTCTAACTATGGCTACACCTTC,CASSLMISQSNYGYTF
TRBJ2-3,.,TRBV6-5,.,TGTGCCAGCAGTTACTCGCGAGGACCAGATACGCAGTATTTT,CASSYSRGPDTQYF